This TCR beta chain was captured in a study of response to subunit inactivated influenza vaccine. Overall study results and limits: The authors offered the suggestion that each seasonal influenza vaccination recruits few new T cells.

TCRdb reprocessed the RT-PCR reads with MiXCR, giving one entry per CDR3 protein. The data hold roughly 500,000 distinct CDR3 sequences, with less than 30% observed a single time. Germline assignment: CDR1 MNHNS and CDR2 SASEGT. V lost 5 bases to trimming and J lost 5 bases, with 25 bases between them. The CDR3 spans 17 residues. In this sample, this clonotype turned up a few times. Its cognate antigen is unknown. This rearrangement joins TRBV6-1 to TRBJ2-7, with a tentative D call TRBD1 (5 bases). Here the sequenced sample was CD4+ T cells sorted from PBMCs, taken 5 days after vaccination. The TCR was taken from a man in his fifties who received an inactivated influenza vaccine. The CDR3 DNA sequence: TGTGCCAGCAGTCCGTTCCTGGACACACTTTCGAAAGACGAGCAGTACTTC. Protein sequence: CASSPFLDTLSKDEQYF.